This entry lists 26 T cell receptor beta chains sequenced from one sample in a study of blood T cell repertoires in COVID-19. TCRdb's table, derived via immunoSEQ multiplex PCR, lists solely in-frame clones and lacks some. The sample holds 250,000 to 300,000 clones, roughly four fifths seen once. Source material: PBMCs or T cells enriched from blood (not recorded which). The receptor source for this set is a man aged 35 to 55 who had been exposed to COVID-19.

The V call is TRBV7-9, the J call TRBJ2-5, with 7 bases that match TRBD2. V lost 4 bases and J lost 1; bases outside the gene matches: 3. Germline V lookup: CDR1 SEHNR, CDR2 FQNEAQ (reference sequence). The CDR3 length is 14 residues. The chain's CDR3 is CASSWGGVQETQYF. DNA for the CDR3: TGTGCCAGCAGCTGGGGAGGGGTCCAAGAGACCCAGTACTTC.

This chain joins TRBV24-1 and TRBJ2-1, with D uncertain. The V gene lost 1 base and the J gene lost 5 bases, with 14 bases spanning the gap. Germline V gene data show CDR1 as KGHDR and CDR2 as SFDVKD. CDR3 length: 16 amino acids. The CDR3 reads CATSDFSQRNNNEQFF. CDR3 nucleotides: TGTGCCACCAGTGATTTCTCACAGAGAAACAACAATGAGCAGTTCTTC.

This chain uses TRBV7-6 with TRBJ2-1, with 13 nucleotides matching TRBD2. CDR1 SGHVS and CDR2 FNYEAQ come from the germline V gene. J gave up 9 bases and V 5 bases, and 7 bases lay outside the gene matches. The CDR3 contains 15 residues. Here the CDR3 DNA reads TGTGCCAGCAGCGGGAGGACTAGCGGGAGAGTTGAGCAGTTCTTC. Translated: CASSGRTSGRVEQFF.

CDR3 nucleotide sequence: TGTGCCAGCAGCTTAATGAACAGGGGCAATCAGCCCCAGCATTTT. Translated: CASSLMNRGNQPQHF. This rearrangement joins TRBV7-2 to TRBJ1-5, with TRBD1 as a possible D gene (6 bases). This CDR3 has 15 amino acids. V lost 2 bases to trimming and J lost 2 bases, with 10 bases between them. Germline V gene sequence: CDR1 SGHTA, CDR2 FQGNSA.

The chain carries TRBV7-3 and TRBJ2-1; D is uncertain. The CDR3 runs to 14 residues. V was cut by 5 bases and J by 6 bases, with 14 bases left in between. The germline V gene encodes CDR1 SGHTA and CDR2 FQGTGA. The DNA of the CDR3 is TGTGCCAGCAGCCCCGGGTCCACCTCCAATGAGCAGTTCTTC. Translated: CASSPGSTSNEQFF.

V usage is TRBV9 and J usage is TRBJ2-7; D unresolved. The V gene lost 0 bases and the J gene lost 3 bases, with 7 bases spanning the gap. The germline CDR1 and CDR2 sequences are SGDLS and YYNGEE. This CDR3 region has 13 residues. CDR3 DNA sequence: TGTGCCAGCAGCGTAGCTCCCAGCTACGAGCAGTACTTC. Translated: CASSVAPSYEQYF.

The rearrangement links TRBV29-1 to TRBJ2-3; 9 bases line up with TRBD2. This CDR3 comprises 19 residues. Germline CDR1 is SQVTM and CDR2 is ANQGSEA. V dropped 7 bases and J dropped 0; count of bases not matched to a gene: 20. CDR3 sequence (DNA): TGCAGCGGATCTGGGGGGGAAATAGCGGGAGACTTTAGCACAGATACGCAGTATTTT. Translation: CSGSGGEIAGDFSTDTQYF.

The V call is TRBV5-1, the J call TRBJ2-3, with 9 positions matching TRBD1. Germline V CDR1 and CDR2: SGHRS, YFSETQ. The CDR3 totals 15 residues. J was trimmed by 2 bases and V by 5 bases; bases with no gene match: 6. The CDR3 DNA sequence: TGCGCCAGCAGGCCGGGGACAGGGTTCACAGATACGCAGTATTTT. Amino acids: CASRPGTGFTDTQYF.

The chain links TRBV27 to TRBJ2-7; tentatively, D is TRBD2 (5 bases). This CDR3 is built from 15 residues. Trimming removed 4 bases from V and 5 bases from J, with 18 bases in between. Germline-derived CDR1 and CDR2 are MNHEY and SMNVEV (reference sequence). The CDR3 here is CASSSGGRDKDEQYF. In DNA form, the CDR3 reads TGTGCCAGCAGTTCGGGTGGACGGGATAAAGACGAGCAGTACTTC.

V is TRBV7-9 and J is TRBJ2-1, with 7 bases matching TRBD2. Looked up from germline, CDR1 is SEHNR and CDR2 is FQNEAQ (reference sequence). The trim removed 3 bases at V and 4 bases at J, leaving 12 bases unmatched. This CDR3 is 17 amino acids long. The CDR3 DNA sequence: TGTGCCAGCAGCTTTGAGAGGTTGGCGGGGGAATACAATGAGCAGTTCTTC. This translates into CASSFERLAGEYNEQFF.

This clone was recorded once. The gene calls are TRBV24-1 and TRBJ1-1; D remains unclear. The V gene lost 2 bases and the J gene lost 1 base, with 13 bases spanning the gap. Germline assignment: CDR1 KGHDR and CDR2 SFDVKD. The CDR3 extends over 16 amino acids. The CDR3 nucleotides read TGTGCCACCAGTGATTCCCCTGGAGCGGGGAACACTGAAGCTTTCTTT. This encodes CATSDSPGAGNTEAFF.

V usage is TRBV30 and J usage is TRBJ2-3; 9 nucleotides align to TRBD1. The CDR3 length is 15 residues. CDR1 and CDR2 from the germline V gene are GTSNPN and SVGIG (reference sequence). Unmatched junction bases numbered 10, after V lost 3 bases and J lost 6 bases. CDR3 DNA: TGTGCCTGGAGGGAACAGGGGGCGTTTGGTGATACGCAGTATTTT. Translation gives CAWREQGAFGDTQYF.

This chain connects TRBV6-4 to TRBJ2-7; 8 bases agree with TRBD2. CDR1 MRHNA and CDR2 SNTAGT come from the germline V gene. The CDR3 consists of 15 residues. Trimming took 10 bases from V and 3 from J; bases not matched to a gene: 14. CDR3 protein: CATNRAPAGDYEQYF. CDR3 nucleotide sequence: TGTGCCACCAATCGGGCGCCAGCGGGAGACTACGAGCAGTACTTC.

This sequence joins TRBV18 and TRBJ2-6; maybe TRBD1 (5 bases). CDR1 is KGHSH, CDR2 LQKENI, per germline. There are 16 residues in the CDR3. Trimming cost V 4 bases and J 4 bases, with 14 bases left between them. CDR3 in amino acids: CASSRATGSGANVLTF. For the CDR3, the DNA is TGTGCCAGCTCACGCGCCACAGGATCCGGGGCCAACGTCCTGACTTTC. The full variable domain, rest sourced from reference TRBV18 and TRBJ2-6, is NAGVMQNPRHLVRRRGQEARLRCSPMKGHSHVYWYRQLPEEGLKFMVYLQKENIIDESGMPKERFSAEFPKEGPSILRIQQVVRGDSAAYFCASSRATGSGANVLTFGAGSRLTVL.

The chain carries TRBV24-1 and TRBJ2-1; 12 bases match TRBD2. This CDR3 spans 16 amino acids. V lost 2 bases to trimming and J lost 8 bases; unmatched junction nucleotides: 6. CDR1 is KGHDR, CDR2 SFDVKD, per germline. The CDR3 region has the DNA TGTGCCACCAGTGATTCCCTAGCGGGAGGGCCGGATGAGCAGTTCTTC. Translated: CATSDSLAGGPDEQFF.

The chain has TRBV7-6 and TRBJ2-2; no clear D gene. The CDR3 contains 15 residues. V lost 2 bases to trimming and J lost 0 bases, with 7 bases between them. CDR1 and CDR2 from the germline V gene are SGHVS and FNYEAQ. This CDR3 reads CASSLQRANTGELFF. CDR3 nucleotide sequence: TGTGCCAGCAGCTTACAGCGCGCGAACACCGGGGAGCTGTTTTTT.

The chain carries TRBV18 and TRBJ1-2; 8 nucleotides match TRBD1. V gave up 3 bases and J gave up 8 bases; unmatched junction bases: 8. CDR1 is KGHSH and CDR2 is LQKENI in the germline V gene. This CDR3 is built from 14 residues. CDR3: CASSPQGALGGYTF. The DNA for the CDR3 is TGTGCCAGCTCACCTCAGGGGGCACTGGGCGGCTACACCTTC.

The chain is built from TRBV28 and TRBJ2-5; no firm D call. V was cut by 6 bases and J by 5 bases, with 16 bases left in between. The V gene's germline CDR1 is MDHEN and CDR2 SYDVKM. The CDR3 is 14 amino acids. Here the CDR3 DNA reads TGTGCCAGCAGCTCTCGACTCTCTGATGAGACCCAGTACTTC. Residues: CASSSRLSDETQYF.

The genes are TRBV5-1 and TRBJ1-2, with TRBD1 identical over 7 bases. Germline V CDR1 and CDR2: SGHRS, YFSETQ. J lost 1 base, V lost 3 bases, and 6 bases had no gene match. The CDR3 has 15 amino acids. CDR3 amino acids: CASSSRDSRNYGYTF. The CDR3 DNA reads TGCGCCAGCAGCTCCCGGGACAGTCGTAACTATGGCTACACCTTC.

This clone was detected only once. Here the CDR3 DNA reads TGTGCCAGCAGCCCCCCCCACAGTAATGAAGCTTTCTTT. Its protein product is CASSPPHSNEAFF. This chain uses TRBV7-9 with TRBJ1-1, with unresolved D. The germline V gene has CDR1 SEHNR and CDR2 FQNEAQ (reference sequence). This CDR3 region has 13 residues. The germline V and J ends were trimmed by 5 bases and 7 bases, with 14 bases remaining between them.

The chain combines TRBV6-5 with TRBJ2-3; D not resolved. V was clipped by 7 bases and J by 5 bases, with 13 bases between them. The germline V gene encodes CDR1 MNHEY and CDR2 SVGAGI. The CDR3 length is 13 residues. DNA for the CDR3: TGTGCCAGCACGAGTAGTTCAGGAGATACGCAGTATTTT. Residues: CASTSSSGDTQYF.

The count of this clone is one. The chain uses TRBV29-1 and TRBJ2-1, with 12 bases matching TRBD2. CDR3 length equals 13 residues. CDR1 SQVTM and CDR2 ANQGSEA come from the germline V gene. The CDR3 coding sequence is TGCACCGAGAGGCTAGCGGGAGGGCATGAGCAGTTCTTC. This gives the protein CTERLAGGHEQFF.

CDR3 DNA sequence: TGTGCCAGCAGTTACACAGACTCTGGAAACACCATATATTTT. Translating it yields CASSYTDSGNTIYF. The chain has TRBV6-5 and TRBJ1-3; no clear D gene. Trimming removed 2 bases at V and 0 bases at J, with 5 bases between. This CDR3 spans 14 amino acids. Germline V gene sequence: CDR1 MNHEY, CDR2 SVGAGI.

This chain connects TRBV24-1 to TRBJ2-7; TRBD1 aligns across 8 bases. With V trimmed by 9 bases and J by 1 base, 4 bases remained unmatched. CDR3 length: 13 residues. Germline CDR1 is KGHDR and CDR2 is SFDVKD. CDR3 residues: CATSRTGSYEQYF. The CDR3, as DNA: TGTGCCACCTCCCGGACAGGGTCCTACGAGCAGTACTTC.

This chain connects TRBV7-8 to TRBJ2-2; TRBD2 aligns across 9 bases. This CDR3 contains 16 residues. V shed 2 bases and J 5 bases; nucleotides not matched to a gene: 6. Germline V lookup: CDR1 SGHVS, CDR2 FQNEAQ. CDR3 bases: TGTGCCAGCAGCTTATTAGCGGGAGTTCGGACCGGGGAGCTGTTTTTT. Translation: CASSLLAGVRTGELFF.

The chain has TRBV7-9 and TRBJ2-7; 7 nucleotides match TRBD2. The germline gives CDR1 SEHNR, CDR2 FQNEAQ (reference sequence). The J segment lost 4 bases and the V segment lost 5 bases, leaving 8 bases of the junction unmatched. CDR3 length: 14 residues. The CDR3 sequence: CASSAWEGRYEQYF. The CDR3, as DNA: TGTGCCAGCAGCGCGTGGGAGGGCCGGTACGAGCAGTACTTC.